One sample yielded the 24 T cell receptor beta chains listed below, sequenced in a study of blood T cells in healthy people across ages. The authors ran a second PCR of 7 to 11 cycles using a sample-barcoded 5' primer and a J-beta primer mix. Each CDR3 protein gets one entry after TCRdb re-called the 5' RACE reads with MiXCR. The table has some 930,000 distinct CDR3 sequences, approximately 32% seen once. The same specimen was also included in a second study, on T cells of mothers and their children.

The sequencing input was blood. The receptors were sampled from a woman in her forties in good health.

V gene TRBV12-3 or TRBV12-4 combines with J gene TRBJ2-5; TRBD1 might be the D (7 bases). V lost 6 bases and J lost 5, with 16 bases in between. This CDR3 contains 14 residues. The CDR3 loop reads CASSPDREVETQYF. CDR3 nucleotide sequence: TGTGCCAGCAGCCCAGACAGGGAGGTTGAGACCCAGTACTTC.

The genes are TRBV5-1 and TRBJ1-2; 9 bases are shared with TRBD1. Losses at the gene ends were 5 bases for V and 3 bases for J; bases not matched to a gene: 8. The CDR3 is made up of 15 amino acids. The germline CDR1 and CDR2 sequences are SGHRS and YFSETQ. CDR3 loop: CASSPGQGNDYGYTF. In nucleotides, the CDR3 is TGCGCCAGCAGTCCCGGACAGGGGAACGACTATGGCTACACCTTC.

The V gene is TRBV5-5, the J gene TRBJ2-7, with 9 bases matching TRBD1. With 4 bases clipped from V and 4 bases from J, the junction kept 9 bases outside the gene matches. Germline V gives CDR1 SGHKS, CDR2 YYEKEE (reference sequence). The CDR3 has 15 residues. CDR3 bases: TGTGCCAGCAGCGTCGGGACAGGGAGTAGGTACGAGCAGTACTTC. Its translation: CASSVGTGSRYEQYF.

This clonotype was detected ten times or more. J is TRBJ2-3 and V is TRBV28, with 7 nucleotides matching TRBD2. Germline V gives CDR1 MDHEN, CDR2 SYDVKM. The V segment lost 4 bases and the J segment 2 bases; nucleotides outside the gene matches: 3. The CDR3 is 14 residues long. CDR3 bases: TGTGCCAGCAGTTCGGGGGGACCCACAGATACGCAGTATTTT. Its protein product is CASSSGGPTDTQYF.

Ten or more counts support this clonotype. This rearrangement joins TRBV29-1 to TRBJ2-6; no definite D call. Germline CDR1 SQVTM, CDR2 ANQGSEA. The CDR3 spans 13 residues. V was shortened by 2 bases and J by 0 bases, with 2 bases between the two germline ends. In nucleotides, the CDR3 is TGCAGCGTTGAACCCTCTGGGGCCAACGTCCTGACTTTC. This translates into CSVEPSGANVLTF.

Comments on this clonotype: A junction boundary mismatches the germline segment, possibly from a read error. This chain joins TRBV2 and TRBJ2-3; either TRBD1 or TRBD2 may fit D (5 bases each). Germline CDR1 and CDR2: SNHLY and FYNNEI. The CDR3 covers 13 residues. CDR3 DNA: TGTACCAGCAGTGAGGGGACCACAGATACGCAGTATTTT. Its protein product is CTSSEGTTDTQYF.

The chain is built from TRBV20-1 and TRBJ2-1, with a possible D match to TRBD2 (5 bases). Germline V gives CDR1 DFQATT, CDR2 SNEGSKA (reference sequence). V shed 7 bases and J shed 0 bases, with 10 bases lying between them. The CDR3 is 13 amino acids. DNA of the CDR3: TGCAGTGTCGGGAAGAGCTCCTACAATGAGCAGTTCTTC. This sequence encodes CSVGKSSYNEQFF.

This clonotype was counted at least ten times. The chain has TRBV4-1 and TRBJ2-7; 12 bases align to TRBD2. With 2 bases clipped from V and 1 base from J, the junction kept 3 bases outside the gene matches. This CDR3 contains 16 residues. Germline V gene data show CDR1 as MGHRA and CDR2 as YSYEKL. The CDR3 DNA is TGCGCCAGCAGCCAATGGACTAGCGGGGAGTCCTACGAGCAGTACTTC. Protein sequence: CASSQWTSGESYEQYF.

This clonotype was counted only a few times. This chain uses TRBV11-1 with TRBJ2-7; 8 bases map to TRBD2. The tail of the sequence fits TRBJ2-5 better, so the J call may be wrong. Germline V gives CDR1 SGHAT, CDR2 FQDESV (reference sequence). This CDR3 has 14 residues. The CDR3 bases are TGTGCCAGCACCACTCGGGGGGGCGTGGAGACCCAGTACTTC. Protein product: CASTTRGGVETQYF.

This clonotype has just a few counts. The gene calls are TRBV16 and TRBJ1-2; D gene ambiguous. The CDR3 totals 14 residues. CDR1 is KGHSY, CDR2 FQNENV, per germline. The V end was cut by 4 bases, the J end by 8 bases, with 17 bases between. The CDR3 loop reads CASSPPLTGGGYTF. CDR3 in DNA: TGTGCCAGCAGCCCGCCTTTGACGGGTGGAGGCTACACCTTC.

V is TRBV5-5 and J is TRBJ1-5; possibly TRBD1 for D (5 bases). CDR3 size: 15 residues. V lost 2 bases and J lost 7, with 16 bases in between. Germline V gene sequence: CDR1 SGHKS, CDR2 YYEKEE (reference sequence). The DNA of the CDR3 is TGTGCCAGCAGCTTATTAAGCGGCAGGGAACAGCCCCAGCATTTT. Protein product: CASSLLSGREQPQHF. The complete variable domain, with remaining parts taken from reference TRBV5-5 and TRBJ1-5, reads DAGVTQSPTHLIKTRGQQVTLRCSPISGHKSVSWYQQVLGQGPQFIFQYYEKEERGRGNFPDRFSARQFPNYSSELNVNALLLGDSALYLCASSLLSGREQPQHFGDGTRLSIL.

This clonotype was counted a few times. V and J are TRBV3-1 and TRBJ2-5; a possible D gene is TRBD2 (5 bases). Germline CDR1 and CDR2: LGHDT and YNNKEL (reference sequence). This CDR3 is built from 14 residues. V lost 1 base and J 3 bases, leaving 9 bases between the germline ends. The CDR3 coding sequence is TGTGCCAGCAGCCAAGTATCGGGAAAAGAGACCCAGTACTTC. Translated: CASSQVSGKETQYF.

This clonotype was seen only a few times. The chain has TRBV20-1 and TRBJ1-2, with a tentative D call TRBD1 (5 bases). The ends were cut back, 6 bases at V and 2 bases at J, with 13 bases in the middle. CDR1 is DFQATT and CDR2 is SNEGSKA in the germline V gene (reference sequence). The CDR3 contains 13 residues. The CDR3 region has the DNA TGCAGTGCAACCCAGGGAAGGAACTATGGCTACACCTTC. This gives the protein CSATQGRNYGYTF.

The chain uses TRBV18 and TRBJ1-2; TRBD1 aligns across 7 bases. From germline, CDR1 is KGHSH and CDR2 LQKENI. The CDR3 is 13 amino acids. V lost 2 bases to trimming and J lost 8 bases; unmatched junction nucleotides: 5. The CDR3 DNA sequence: TGTGCCAGCTCACCAACAGGGGACGGGGGCTACACCTTC. Protein sequence: CASSPTGDGGYTF. Variable domain in full (rest from reference TRBV18 and TRBJ1-2): NAGVMQNPRHLVRRRGQEARLRCSPMKGHSHVYWYRQLPEEGLKFMVYLQKENIIDESGMPKERFSAEFPKEGPSILRIQQVVRGDSAAYFCASSPTGDGGYTFGSGTRLTVV.

This clonotype was recorded many times. The J gene is TRBJ2-1, the V gene TRBV4-2; 8 nucleotides align to TRBD2. Germline lookup yields CDR1 LGHNA and CDR2 YNFKEQ. Losses at the gene ends were 5 bases for V and 1 base for J; bases not matched to a gene: 4. The CDR3 is 15 amino acids. The CDR3 DNA sequence: TGTGCCAGCAGCACTAGCGGCACTTCCTACAATGAGCAGTTCTTC. Its protein is CASSTSGTSYNEQFF.

This sequence joins TRBV12-3 or TRBV12-4 and TRBJ1-1; 8 bases map to TRBD1. V dropped 5 bases and J dropped 1; count of bases not matched to a gene: 9. The CDR3 sequence is 16 residues long. CDR3 in amino acids: CASSPLRGLGNTEAFF. DNA for the CDR3: TGTGCCAGCAGTCCCCTCAGGGGGCTAGGGAACACTGAAGCTTTCTTT.

This clonotype was observed many times. This clone may be a read error of a much larger clone one base away. This chain links TRBV30 with TRBJ2-7; no definite D call. Germline assignment: CDR1 GTSNPN and CDR2 SVGIG (reference sequence). The CDR3 has 14 residues. V was trimmed by 3 bases and J by 0 bases, leaving 12 bases between them. The CDR3 DNA follows: TGTGCCTGGAGCGGGTACAGCTACTCCTACGAGCAGTACTTC. Its protein product is CAWSGYSYSYEQYF.

This clonotype was seen only a few times. CDR3 amino acids: CSARDTRVYTF. In DNA, the CDR3 is TGCAGTGCTAGAGATACCAGAGTCTACACCTTC. This chain links TRBV20-1 with TRBJ1-2, with D unresolved. The CDR3 spans 11 residues. The V gene's germline CDR1 is DFQATT and CDR2 SNEGSKA (reference sequence). V gave up 0 bases and J gave up 10 bases, with 9 bases separating them.

This clonotype was picked up a small number of times. The DNA of the CDR3 is TGCGCCAGCAGCCCCGGGGGGCCAGGAGAGACCCAGTACTTC. Translated: CASSPGGPGETQYF. This chain joins TRBV4-3 and TRBJ2-4, with a weak D call TRBD2 (7 bases). The assigned J gene may be wrong: the sequence end matches TRBJ2-5 better. Germline V gene lookup returns CDR1 LGHNA and CDR2 YSLEER. CDR3 length equals 14 residues.

This clonotype came up a few times. V gene TRBV7-9 combines with J gene TRBJ2-3; TRBD2 agrees at 9 bases. The CDR3 sequence is 16 residues long. Unmatched junction bases numbered 7, after V lost 5 bases and J lost 1 base. Germline V gives CDR1 SEHNR, CDR2 FQNEAQ (reference sequence). CDR3 sequence (DNA): TGTGCCAGCAGCCCATCACGGACTAGCGGCACAGATACGCAGTATTTT. This translates into CASSPSRTSGTDTQYF.

About this clonotype: This clone may be a read error of a much larger clone one base away. The CDR3 is CASSPGQRSYGQYF. The CDR3, as DNA: TGCGCCAGCAGCCCCGGACAGAGATCCTACGGGCAGTACTTC. The chain links TRBV5-1 to TRBJ2-7; tentatively, D is TRBD1 (6 bases). The CDR3 extends over 14 amino acids. Germline V CDR1 and CDR2: SGHRS, YFSETQ. The whole variable domain, remainder taken from reference TRBV5-1 and TRBJ2-7, is KAGVTQTPRYLIKTRGQQVTLSCSPISGHRSVSWYQQTPGQGLQFLFEYFSETQRNKGNFPGRFSGRQFSNSRSEMNVSTLELGDSALYLCASSPGQRSYGQYFGPGTRLTVT.

The chain employs TRBV2 and TRBJ1-2; D not certain. Per germline, CDR1 SNHLY and CDR2 FYNNEI. The CDR3 has 15 residues. The V and J ends lost 6 bases and 7 bases respectively, with 21 bases between them. The CDR3 nucleotides read TGTGCCAGCAGCATCTCTGGTAACACCATGGGTGGCTACACCTTC. It codes for CASSISGNTMGGYTF.

This clonotype was counted only a few times. A much bigger clone sits one base away, suggesting this may be a read error. The chain uses TRBV29-1 and TRBJ2-5; D unclear. Germline V gene data show CDR1 as SQVTM and CDR2 as ANQGSEA. Trimming cost V 7 bases and J 11 bases, with 29 bases left between them. This CDR3 has 15 amino acids. CDR3 sequence (DNA): TGCAGCGCCGCTACCCTAAGCCAGGCCAACAATGAGCAGTACTTC. Residues: CSAATLSQANNEQYF.

This clonotype has only a few counts. V gene TRBV6-4 combines with J gene TRBJ1-1; D not certain. The germline gives CDR1 MRHNA, CDR2 SNTAGT. CDR3 length equals 13 residues. The V end was cut by 3 bases, the J end by 1 base, with 6 bases between. In DNA form, the CDR3 reads TGTGCCAGCAGTGAGGCCAGGAACACTGAAGCTTTCTTT. Its translation is CASSEARNTEAFF.